These T cell receptor beta chains were read from a single sample in a study of blood T cell repertoires in COVID-19. Method: immunoSEQ multiplex PCR; TCRdb's copy keeps in-frame clones and lacks some. The sample has over 120,000 clones; 76% are singletons. The source material was peripheral blood. All receptors come from a woman of 80 years or more with active or convalescent COVID-19. Each CDR3 is given with its conserved first and last residue. Fields, in order: D gene, clone size, V gene, J gene, CDR3 DNA, CDR3 protein. A D gene is named only where the DNA matches it firmly. Some rows have no size entry. The others give once, few or many, or a class for an expanded clone.

NA	few	TRBV30	TRBJ2-7	TGTGCCTGCTGGCCGGGACACTCAAGTTGGGAGCAGTACTTC	CACWPGHSSWEQYF
TRBD1	NA	TRBV6-1	TRBJ1-2	TGTGCCAGCAGTGAAGGGGGGACAGGGGGGCGCGGTGCTGGCTACACCTTC	CASSEGGTGGRGAGYTF
TRBD1	once	TRBV5-6	TRBJ2-7	TGTGCCAGCAGCTTGACAGGGGGCGGAATCGGCGAGCAGTACTTC	CASSLTGGGIGEQYF
NA	once	TRBV19	TRBJ1-5	TGTGCCAGTAGTATCACCGGACAGACTAGCAATCAGCCCCAGCATTTT	CASSITGQTSNQPQHF
NA	few	TRBV5-8	TRBJ1-6	TGTGCCAGCACCCCTGGCAAGGGGCCTAATTCACCCCTCCACTTT	CASTPGKGPNSPLHF
NA	NA	TRBV12-5	TRBJ1-4	TGTGCTAGTGCCCCGACAGGCCTTAATGAAAAACTGTTTTTT	CASAPTGLNEKLFF
NA	NA	TRBV2	TRBJ1-4	TGTGCCAGCAAAGGGGTGACGGGGGCTAATGAAAAACTGTTTTTT	CASKGVTGANEKLFF
TRBD2	once	TRBV6-4	TRBJ2-3	TGTGCCAGCAGTGACTCTATAGCGGGGGGCAACCCGGAGTATTTT	CASSDSIAGGNPEYF
NA	NA	TRBV30	TRBJ1-4	TGTGCCTGGAGGTCGGGCAGGGATGAAAAACTGTTTTTT	CAWRSGRDEKLFF
NA	NA	TRBV3-1/TRBV3-2	TRBJ2-7	TGTGCCAGCAGCCAAGGTTTTAGCCTTTCCTACGAGCAGTACTTC	CASSQGFSLSYEQYF
TRBD1	NA	TRBV10-3	TRBJ2-7	TGTGCCATCAGCCCAGACCGGACAGGGTTCTACGAGCAGTACTTC	CAISPDRTGFYEQYF
TRBD1	NA	TRBV5-1	TRBJ1-3	TGCGCCAGCAGCTCGACAGGGGTAGAGGGAAACACCATATATTTT	CASSSTGVEGNTIYF
TRBD2	once	TRBV20-1	TRBJ2-3	TGCAGTGCTAGTCATAGCGGGGGGCGAATCACAGATACGCAGTATTTT	CSASHSGGRITDTQYF
NA	NA	TRBV4-1	TRBJ1-5	TGCGCCAGCAGCCCTCGGACAGCTAGCAATCAGCCCCAGCATTTT	CASSPRTASNQPQHF
NA	few	TRBV7-9	TRBJ1-2	TGTGCCAGCAGCTTAATTAATCAAGGAACAGGTTTGGCCTATGGCTACACCTTC	CASSLINQGTGLAYGYTF
NA	NA	TRBV12-3/TRBV12-4	TRBJ1-4	TGTGCCAGCAGTTTGCAGAATGAAAAACTGTTTTTT	CASSLQNEKLFF
TRBD1	NA	TRBV5-8	TRBJ1-4	TGTGCCAGCAGCCCGGCCGGACAGGGTAGTGAAAAACTGTTTTTT	CASSPAGQGSEKLFF
TRBD1	few	TRBV6-1	TRBJ2-1	TGTGCCAGCAGTGAAGGACAGGGGGGGAATGAGCAGTTCTTC	CASSEGQGGNEQFF
NA	NA	TRBV12-2	TRBJ1-1	TGTGCAAGTCGCTTGACAGGGGGGACTGAAGCTTTCTTT	CASRLTGGTEAFF
NA	once	TRBV5-1	TRBJ2-3	TGCGCCAGCAGCTTGGAATGGGGGGAGACAGATACGCAGTATTTT	CASSLEWGETDTQYF
TRBD2	NA	TRBV7-9	TRBJ2-3	TGTGCCAGCAGTCCGCTGCGGGGGGGCTTGGATACGCAGTATTTT	CASSPLRGGLDTQYF
NA	NA	TRBV28	TRBJ1-5	TGTGCCAGCAGTTTCCGAGGAACTCAGCCCCAGCATTTT	CASSFRGTQPQHF
TRBD2	few	TRBV10-1	TRBJ2-1	TGCGCCAGCAGTGGGACTAGCGGTGTCGGCATGGGTGAGCAGTTCTTC	CASSGTSGVGMGEQFF
NA	NA	TRBV18	TRBJ2-1	TGTGCCAGCTCACCACCCCAGACTAGGATCTATGAGCAGTTCTTC	CASSPPQTRIYEQFF
NA	once	TRBV6-6	TRBJ1-1	TGTGCCAGCGACGGACATATGAACACTGAAGCTTTCTTT	CASDGHMNTEAFF
NA	NA	TRBV19	TRBJ2-3	TGTGCCAGTAGTCCCCTCCGCGGGGATACGCAGTATTTT	CASSPLRGDTQYF
TRBD1	NA	TRBV6-5	TRBJ1-6	TGTGCCTACCGACAGGGCGTAAATTCACCCCTCCACTTT	CAYRQGVNSPLHF
NA	NA	TRBV7-9	TRBJ2-7	TGTGCCAGCAGCCCTATTTACGAGCAGTACTTC	CASSPIYEQYF
TRBD1	NA	TRBV11-3	TRBJ2-3	TGTGCCAGCAGCTTAGGGACCAGGGGGCTGACAGATACGCAGTATTTT	CASSLGTRGLTDTQYF
NA	NA	TRBV5-4	TRBJ2-5	TGTGCCAGCAGCGGCACCGGGACTTCCGGGGAGACCCAGTACTTC	CASSGTGTSGETQYF
NA	NA	TRBV9	TRBJ1-1	TGTGCCAGCAGCGGCATAGGGGCAGTCGAAGGAGCTGAAGCTTTCTTT	CASSGIGAVEGAEAFF
TRBD2	NA	TRBV28	TRBJ2-1	TGTGCCAGCAGTGGACCGGGGGGAGCCTTGAATGAGCAGTTCTTC	CASSGPGGALNEQFF
NA	NA	TRBV10-1	TRBJ2-7	TGCGCCAGCAGTGAGTCGGCAACCCCCGAGCAGTACTTC	CASSESATPEQYF
TRBD1	NA	TRBV5-1	TRBJ2-2	TGCGCCAGCAGCTGGCGTCCCGGGACAGGGGGCTTGAAGGCGAACACCGGGGAGCTGTTTTTT	CASSWRPGTGGLKANTGELFF
NA	NA	TRBV7-7	TRBJ2-2	TGTGCTAGCAGCTCAGACAGGAACACCGGGGAGCTGTTTTTT	CASSSDRNTGELFF
NA	NA	TRBV7-8	TRBJ2-1	TGTGCCAGCAGGGCCACGAGGGGGGGAAACAATGAGCAGTTCTTC	CASRATRGGNNEQFF
NA	many	TRBV19	TRBJ1-2	TGTGCCAGTAAACCCCCTAGAGGAGTGCCTGACAGGACCACTAACTATGGCTACACCTTC	CASKPPRGVPDRTTNYGYTF
NA	NA	TRBV19	TRBJ1-5	TGTGCCAGTAGTATGGGGAGGCCTCACGATCAGCCCCAGCATTTT	CASSMGRPHDQPQHF
NA	NA	TRBV18	TRBJ1-1	TGTGCCAGCTCACCAAGCCTAGGGGATCGAACTGAAGCTTTCTTT	CASSPSLGDRTEAFF
TRBD1	NA	TRBV7-2	TRBJ1-5	TGTGCTAGCAGCTTGACGCCGGGACAGGGATCGAATCAGCCCCAGCATTTT	CASSLTPGQGSNQPQHF
NA	once	TRBV5-1	TRBJ2-7	TGCGCCAGCAGCCGCGGACTCTCCTACGAGCAGTACTTC	CASSRGLSYEQYF
NA	few	TRBV15	TRBJ1-5	TGTGCCACCAGCAGAGCGACGATAAGACAGGAGAATCAGCCCCAGCATTTT	CATSRATIRQENQPQHF
NA	NA	TRBV7-2	TRBJ1-4	TGTGCCAGCAGTCCGGGGGGCGGTATGGGCAATGAAAAACTGTTTTTT	CASSPGGGMGNEKLFF
TRBD1	once	TRBV2	TRBJ2-7	TGTGCCAGCACAGAAACCCTGGACAGGGGCGACGAGCAGTACTTC	CASTETLDRGDEQYF
TRBD2	NA	TRBV5-1	TRBJ2-1	TGCGCCAGCAGCTTGGCCCTAGCGGGGTACAATGAGCAGTTCTTC	CASSLALAGYNEQFF
NA	NA	TRBV11-2	TRBJ1-5	TGTGCCAGCAGCCCCCAGGGGAATAGCAATCAGCCCCAGCATTTT	CASSPQGNSNQPQHF
NA	NA	TRBV7-2	TRBJ1-2	TGTGCCAGCAGTTCCCGGGTAGCTAACTATGGCTACACCTTC	CASSSRVANYGYTF
TRBD1	NA	TRBV7-2	TRBJ1-1	TGTGCCAGCAGCCGGGGACAGGGGAACACTGAAGCTTTCTTT	CASSRGQGNTEAFF
TRBD2	NA	TRBV27	TRBJ2-1	TGTGCCAGCAGTTTACGTCTTATACTAGCGGGGGTTGAGCAGTTCTTC	CASSLRLILAGVEQFF
TRBD2	once	TRBV13	TRBJ2-7	TGTGCCAGCAGCTTAGCTCGTAGCGGGGGTTCCGAGCAGTACTTC	CASSLARSGGSEQYF
NA	NA	TRBV11-2	TRBJ1-2	TGTGCCAGCAGCTTATCCCAGGGTTATGGCTACACCTTC	CASSLSQGYGYTF